The next 9 T cell receptor beta chains were all read from a single sample in a study of beta chain features in type 1 diabetes. The sequenced template was cDNA made from the entire isolated RNA. The repertoire was sequenced with immunoSEQ multiplex PCR; TCRdb's copy has only in-frame clones and lacks some. Of under 900,000 clones listed, under 20% were seen once; the top ten hold about 0.025%. The source material was naive CD4+ T cells from blood. These receptors came from a woman between 18 and 29 years old in good health.

CDR3 DNA: TGTGCCAGCAGGCGACAGGACTTAAAAAACATTCAGTACTTC. As protein: CASRRQDLKNIQYF. V and J are TRBV6-6 and TRBJ2-4; possible D gene TRBD1, 6 bases. The CDR3 is 14 residues long. Deletions cut 6 bases from V and 4 bases from J, with 13 bases between. CDR1 and CDR2 from the germline V gene are MNHNY and SVGAGI (reference sequence).

This clone was found a few times. V gene TRBV25-1 combines with J gene TRBJ1-3, with D uncertain. Between the trimmed V and J ends, which lost 0 bases and 2 bases, there was a span of 2 bases. The CDR3 covers 13 residues. CDR1 and CDR2 (germline): MGHDK, SYGVNS. CDR3: CASSEYTGNTIYF. CDR3 nucleotides: TGTGCCAGCAGTGAATACACTGGAAACACCATATATTTT.

This clone has a handful of counts. The chain recombines TRBV4-2 with TRBJ1-1, with D unclear. The CDR3 consists of 12 residues. Deletions cut 7 bases from V and 4 bases from J, with 10 bases between. CDR1 LGHNA and CDR2 YNFKEQ come from the germline V gene. The CDR3 DNA follows: TGTGCCAGCACGTACAGAGGCACTGAAGCTTTCTTT. This encodes CASTYRGTEAFF.

This clone was observed a handful of times. The V call is TRBV5-4, the J call TRBJ2-7, with no clear D. V gave up 4 bases and J gave up 3 bases, with 11 bases separating them. CDR1 is SGHNT and CDR2 is YYREEE in the germline V gene (reference sequence). This CDR3 contains 13 residues. CDR3 coding DNA: TGTGCCAGCAGCCGCCTGGGTTACTACGAGCAGTACTTC. This encodes CASSRLGYYEQYF.

V gene TRBV6-5 combines with J gene TRBJ2-7; D may correspond to TRBD1 or TRBD2 (5 bases each). The CDR3 spans 12 residues. Germline-derived CDR1 and CDR2 are MNHEY and SVGAGI. V was pared by 8 bases and J by 2 bases, with 10 bases between. The CDR3 bases are TGTGCCAGCCGGGACGGAACCTACGAGCAGTACTTC. Translation gives CASRDGTYEQYF.

The genes are TRBV11-2 and TRBJ2-7; 9 bases line up with TRBD1. Per germline, CDR1 SGHAT and CDR2 FQNNGV. The V and J ends lost 5 bases and 7 bases, in that order; junction bases with no gene match: 12. CDR3 size: 15 residues. The chain's CDR3 is CASSPPGTGTGEQYF. For the CDR3, the DNA is TGTGCCAGCAGCCCCCCCGGGACAGGGACGGGGGAGCAGTACTTC.

The chain has TRBV15 and TRBJ1-2; D is possibly TRBD1 (5 bases). Deletions cut 0 bases from V and 0 bases from J, with 11 bases between. Looked up from germline, CDR1 is LNHNV and CDR2 is YYDKDF (reference sequence). This CDR3 comprises 16 residues. The CDR3 region is CATSRDKGLSNYGYTF. The CDR3 DNA is TGTGCCACCAGCAGAGATAAGGGGCTCTCTAACTATGGCTACACCTTC.

This clone was seen a handful of times. The rearrangement links TRBV2 to TRBJ1-1, with no clear D. The length of the CDR3 is 14 residues. V was cut by 7 bases and J by 6 bases, with 18 bases left in between. Germline CDR1 is SNHLY and CDR2 is FYNNEI. The CDR3, as DNA: TGTGCCAGCATGAATAGGGAGATGTACGCTGAAGCTTTCTTT. Its translation is CASMNREMYAEAFF.

This clone has a handful of counts. The chain couples TRBV19 to TRBJ2-5; perhaps TRBD2 as D (6 bases). Between the trimmed V and J ends, which lost 6 bases and 2 bases, there was a span of 13 bases. Germline CDR1 is LNHDA and CDR2 is SQIVND (reference sequence). CDR3 length: 14 amino acids. The CDR3 here is CASRSRGMQETQYF. For the CDR3, the DNA is TGTGCCAGTAGAAGTCGGGGGATGCAAGAGACCCAGTACTTC.